This passage covers 21 T cell receptor beta chains from one sample sequenced in a study of blood T cell repertoires in COVID-19. The data were produced by immunoSEQ multiplex PCR, yet TCRdb's version contains in-frame clones alone and is incomplete. Among under 250,000 clones listed, 75% to 85% were seen once. Sequences were obtained from peripheral blood. The receptors originated from a human donor in a cohort sampled during active COVID-19.

V is TRBV19 and J is TRBJ1-1; TRBD1 matches at 8 bases. This CDR3 region has 13 residues. Looked up from germline, CDR1 is LNHDA and CDR2 is SQIVND (reference sequence). The V gene end was trimmed by 5 bases and the J gene end by 4 bases; junction bases not matched to a gene: 3. CDR3 in DNA: TGTGCCAGTAGTTCCCAGGGGGCCACTGAAGCTTTCTTT. This gives the protein CASSSQGATEAFF.

The chain recombines TRBV18 with TRBJ2-2; the D gene is possibly TRBD1 (6 bases). Per the germline V gene, CDR1 is KGHSH and CDR2 is LQKENI. V was trimmed by 1 base and J by 1 base, leaving 16 bases between them. This CDR3 comprises 18 residues. CDR3 loop: CASSPRIQGHLNTGELFF. The CDR3 DNA follows: TGTGCCAGCTCACCACGGATACAGGGTCACTTGAACACCGGGGAGCTGTTTTTT.

V gene TRBV27 combines with J gene TRBJ2-7, with D uncertain. Trimming left V 6 bases short and J 0 bases short, with 12 bases between. The length of the CDR3 is 14 residues. Looked up from germline, CDR1 is MNHEY and CDR2 is SMNVEV (reference sequence). CDR3 sequence reads: CASSLYRTSYEQYF. The DNA for the CDR3 is TGTGCCAGCAGCTTGTATAGAACCTCCTACGAGCAGTACTTC.

The chain uses TRBV12-3 or TRBV12-4 and TRBJ1-3; D uncertain. V dropped 10 bases and J dropped 0 bases, with 7 bases sitting between them. CDR3 length equals 12 residues. The CDR3 nucleotides are TGTGCCACCTCGGTCTCTGGAAACACCATATATTTT. Its protein is CATSVSGNTIYF.

The table lists this clone with a few counts. The rearrangement joins TRBV6-2 or TRBV6-3 to TRBJ1-2; 7 bases match TRBD1. V gave up 6 bases and J gave up 8 bases; unmatched junction bases: 9. Germline CDR1 MNHEY, CDR2 SVGEGT. CDR3 size: 13 residues. DNA of the CDR3: TGTGCCAGCAGCCACCAACAGGGGACCGGCTACACCTTC. Residues: CASSHQQGTGYTF.

This clone has just a few counts. The chain combines TRBV2 with TRBJ1-2, with D maybe TRBD1 (6 bases). V was cut by 6 bases and J by 6 bases, with 14 bases left in between. CDR1 is SNHLY and CDR2 is FYNNEI in the germline V gene. This CDR3 has 13 amino acids. CDR3 amino acids: CASRTAGDHGYTF. The CDR3 DNA is TGTGCCAGCAGAACGGCAGGGGACCATGGCTACACCTTC. The full variable domain, its missing parts supplied by reference TRBV2 and TRBJ1-2, is EPEVTQTPSHQVTQMGQEVILRCVPISNHLYFYWYRQILGQKVEFLVSFYNNEISEKSEIFDDQFSVERPDGSNFTLKIRSTKLEDSAMYFCASRTAGDHGYTFGSGTRLTVV.

There are many counts of this clone. This chain connects TRBV6-2 or TRBV6-3 to TRBJ2-3, with 7 nucleotides matching TRBD1. Germline V lookup: CDR1 MNHEY, CDR2 SVGEGT. Losses at the gene ends were 3 bases for V and 2 bases for J; bases not matched to a gene: 8. This CDR3 is 16 amino acids long. CDR3 protein: CASSYPKGAPTDTQYF. CDR3 nucleotide sequence: TGTGCCAGCAGTTATCCTAAGGGGGCCCCCACAGATACGCAGTATTTT.

This clone has more than one count but fewer than ten. J is TRBJ2-7 and V is TRBV5-4; D perhaps matches TRBD1 (6 bases). V was shortened by 1 base and J by 0 bases, with 11 bases between the two germline ends. CDR1 is SGHNT, CDR2 YYREEE, per germline (reference sequence). The CDR3 has 15 amino acids. The CDR3 is CASSLSQGISYEQYF. The CDR3 region has the DNA TGTGCCAGCAGCTTGAGCCAGGGGATCTCCTACGAGCAGTACTTC.

The chain carries TRBV28 and TRBJ2-3; D gene ambiguous. The germline V gene has CDR1 MDHEN and CDR2 SYDVKM. Trimming pared 4 bases from V and 3 bases from J, leaving 14 bases between. The CDR3 contains 15 residues. Written as DNA, the CDR3 is TGTGCCAGCAGTTCCGAAGGCACAGCTACAGATACGCAGTATTTT. Its translation is CASSSEGTATDTQYF.

This clone was seen just once. This chain joins TRBV27 and TRBJ1-1; D is perhaps TRBD1 (6 bases). CDR1 MNHEY and CDR2 SMNVEV come from the germline V gene (reference sequence). V was shortened by 1 base and J by 4 bases, with 7 bases between the two germline ends. The CDR3 has 13 amino acids. This chain's CDR3 is CASSLFRGTEAFF. The CDR3 DNA reads as TGTGCCAGCAGTTTATTCAGGGGCACTGAAGCTTTCTTT.

This chain links TRBV14 with TRBJ2-1, with D possibly TRBD2 on 5 matching bases. This CDR3 region has 17 residues. V was trimmed by 0 bases and J by 4 bases, leaving 16 bases between them. Germline CDR1 is SGHDN and CDR2 is FVKESK. CDR3 amino acids: CASSQDGGQRGYNEQFF. The CDR3 DNA reads as TGTGCCAGCAGCCAAGATGGAGGCCAACGGGGATACAATGAGCAGTTCTTC.

The chain couples TRBV18 to TRBJ1-2; 12 nucleotides align to TRBD1. Looked up from germline, CDR1 is KGHSH and CDR2 is LQKENI. The CDR3 covers 14 residues. The junction had 4 bases not matched to a gene; V was cut back by 3 bases and J by 8 bases. The CDR3 loop reads CASSPGQGAFGYTF. CDR3 bases: TGTGCCAGCTCACCGGGACAGGGGGCGTTCGGCTACACCTTC.

This chain uses TRBV4-3 with TRBJ2-3; D unresolved. The V end was cut by 0 bases, the J end by 6 bases, with 7 bases between. Per the germline V gene, CDR1 is LGHNA and CDR2 is YSLEER. CDR3 length: 13 residues. CDR3 in amino acids: CASSQDLADTQYF. Here the CDR3 DNA reads TGCGCCAGCAGCCAAGATCTTGCGGATACGCAGTATTTT.

The gene calls are TRBV5-6 and TRBJ1-6; D possibly corresponds to TRBD1 (5 bases). The CDR3 length is 12 residues. Germline V lookup: CDR1 SGHDT, CDR2 YYEEEE. Trimming cost V 4 bases and J 10 bases, with 9 bases left between them. CDR3 region: CASSLRASPLHF. In DNA form, the CDR3 reads TGTGCCAGCAGCCTCAGGGCGTCACCCCTCCACTTT.

V gene TRBV10-3 combines with J gene TRBJ1-3, with D uncertain. V was clipped by 6 bases and J by 0 bases, with 15 bases between them. CDR3 length: 16 residues. Germline CDR1 is ENHRY and CDR2 is SYGVKD. The CDR3, as DNA: TGTGCCATCAGGCTGGGCAGTGAGAGCTCTGGAAACACCATATATTTT. Translation gives CAIRLGSESSGNTIYF.

This CDR3 is CASSLFFETKDTEAFF. CDR3 sequence (DNA): TGCGCCAGCAGCTTGTTTTTCGAGACTAAGGACACTGAAGCTTTCTTT. The chain recombines TRBV5-1 with TRBJ1-1; D unresolved. Germline values: CDR1 SGHRS, CDR2 YFSETQ. The V and J ends lost 1 base and 3 bases respectively, with 16 bases between them. The CDR3 totals 16 residues.

V gene TRBV20-1 combines with J gene TRBJ1-6, with 7 bases lining up with TRBD1. The V gene end was trimmed by 3 bases and the J gene end by 3 bases; junction bases not matched to a gene: 8. Germline values: CDR1 DFQATT, CDR2 SNEGSKA (reference sequence). The CDR3 loop spans 16 amino acids. CDR3 protein: CSASPRRDSYNSPLHF. Here the CDR3 DNA reads TGCAGTGCTAGTCCCAGGAGGGACAGCTATAATTCACCCCTCCACTTT.

The V call is TRBV6-2 or TRBV6-3, the J call TRBJ2-5, with 7 bases fitting TRBD1. The CDR3 runs to 12 residues. J lost 12 bases, V lost 2 bases, and 6 bases had no gene match. Looked up from germline, CDR1 is MNHEY and CDR2 is SVGEGT. CDR3 in amino acids: CASSYGDSSKYF. In DNA form, the CDR3 reads TGTGCCAGCAGTTACGGGGACAGTTCAAAGTACTTC.

The gene calls are TRBV7-9 and TRBJ1-1; D remains unclear. Trimming removed 3 bases from V and 6 bases from J, with 20 bases in between. Germline CDR1 and CDR2: SEHNR and FQNEAQ (reference sequence). The CDR3 length is 16 residues. The CDR3 region has the DNA TGTGCCAGCAGCTTTGATTTGAGCCGGAGAAGCTCTGAAGCTTTCTTT. This sequence encodes CASSFDLSRRSSEAFF. The whole variable domain, filled in from reference TRBV7-9 and TRBJ1-1, reads DTGVSQNPRHKITKRGQNVTFRCDPISEHNRLYWYRQTLGQGPEFLTYFQNEAQLEKSRLLSDRFSAERPKGSFSTLEIQRTEQGDSAMYLCASSFDLSRRSSEAFFGQGTRLTVV.

V and J are TRBV28 and TRBJ2-5; 14 bases align to TRBD2. V lost 6 bases, J lost 7 bases, and 16 bases stayed unmatched. Germline V gives CDR1 MDHEN, CDR2 SYDVKM. The CDR3 runs 18 residues. The CDR3 DNA reads as TGTGCCAGCAGCTACTGGACTAGCGGGAGGTCCCCTAGGGGGACCCAGTACTTC. This codes for CASSYWTSGRSPRGTQYF.

The chain joins TRBV7-6 to TRBJ1-3; no clear D gene. Trimming took off 0 bases at V and 3 bases at J, with 6 bases between the two ends. CDR1 SGHVS and CDR2 FNYEAQ come from the germline V gene. The CDR3 has 14 amino acids. The CDR3 nucleotides read TGTGCCAGCAGCTTAGCGCGGGGTGGAAACACCATATATTTT. Protein sequence: CASSLARGGNTIYF.